This T cell receptor (beta chain) originates from a study of cytomegalovirus exposure and HLA in healthy donors. General study findings and limits: The authors later found most CMV-associated TCR beta chains appeared HLA-restricted.

13 Jbeta primers and 60 Vbeta primers were used for the PCR. Per the authors' pipeline: A follow-up analysis tallied 86 million or so unique TCR beta chains, 8.5 million to 14 million shared. Method: immunoSEQ multiplex PCR; TCRdb's copy keeps in-frame clones and lacks some. The V and J calls and the clone size are those of that table, but D and trimming were determined from the DNA. This sample's clone table lists approximately 130,000 clones. The V end lost 3 bases, the J end lost 4 bases, and 23 bases lay between the germline ends. In germline, CDR1 is SGHAT, CDR2 FQNNGV. The length of the CDR3 is 18 residues. A word on this clone: Its cognate antigen is unknown.

Material for sequencing was PBMCs. V is TRBV11-2 and J is TRBJ2-3; TRBD1 is a possible D gene (5 bases). The TCR comes from a woman aged 55-69 years in good health and CMV-seronegative. The CDR3 sequence: CASSFRRYVRVGPDTQYF. The CDR3 DNA reads as TGTGCCAGCAGCTTCCGGAGATATGTCAGGGTAGGGCCAGATACGCAGTATTTT.